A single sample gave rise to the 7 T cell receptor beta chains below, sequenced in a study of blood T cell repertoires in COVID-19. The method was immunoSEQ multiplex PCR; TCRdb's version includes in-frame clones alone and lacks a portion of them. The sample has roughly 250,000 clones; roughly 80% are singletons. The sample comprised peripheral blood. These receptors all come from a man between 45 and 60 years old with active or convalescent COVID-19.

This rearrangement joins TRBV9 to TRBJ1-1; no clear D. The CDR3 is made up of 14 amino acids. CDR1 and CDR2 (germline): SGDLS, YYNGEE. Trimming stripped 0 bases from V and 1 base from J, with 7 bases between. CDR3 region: CASSVVYGNTEAFF. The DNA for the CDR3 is TGTGCCAGCAGCGTAGTTTACGGGAACACTGAAGCTTTCTTT.

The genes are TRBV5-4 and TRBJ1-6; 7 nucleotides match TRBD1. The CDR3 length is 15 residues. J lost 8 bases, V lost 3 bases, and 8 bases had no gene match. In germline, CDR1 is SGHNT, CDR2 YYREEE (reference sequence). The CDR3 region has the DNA TGTGCCAGCAGCTCAATGACAGGGAGGTATTCACCCCTCCACTTT. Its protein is CASSSMTGRYSPLHF.

The CDR3 DNA sequence: TGCGCCAGCAGCGCTTACTCCGGGATAATACGCCCTCACGAGCAGTACTTC. It translates to CASSAYSGIIRPHEQYF. The gene calls are TRBV5-1 and TRBJ2-7; D is perhaps TRBD2 (5 bases). CDR3 length: 17 amino acids. The germline V gene encodes CDR1 SGHRS and CDR2 YFSETQ. Trimming shortened V by 4 bases and J by 5 bases, and 25 bases separated the two germline ends.

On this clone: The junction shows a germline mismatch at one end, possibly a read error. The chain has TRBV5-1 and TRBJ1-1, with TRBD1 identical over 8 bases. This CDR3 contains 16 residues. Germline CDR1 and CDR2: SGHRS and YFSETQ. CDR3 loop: CASRLGAGGGSTEAFF. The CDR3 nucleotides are TGCGCCAGCAGATTGGGGGCAGGGGGCGGAAGTACTGAAGCTTTCTTT.

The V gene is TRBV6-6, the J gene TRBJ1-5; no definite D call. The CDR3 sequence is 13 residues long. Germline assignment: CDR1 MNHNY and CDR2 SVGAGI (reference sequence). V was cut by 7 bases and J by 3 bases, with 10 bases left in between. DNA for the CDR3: TGTGCCAGCACCAGTCAGGACAATCAGCCCCAGCATTTT. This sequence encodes CASTSQDNQPQHF.

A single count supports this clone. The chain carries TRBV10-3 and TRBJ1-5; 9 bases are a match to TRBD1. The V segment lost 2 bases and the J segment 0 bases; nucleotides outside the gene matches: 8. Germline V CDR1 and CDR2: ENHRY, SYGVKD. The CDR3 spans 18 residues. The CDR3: CAISEAHRGQTSNQPQHF. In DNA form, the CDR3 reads TGTGCCATCAGTGAGGCTCACAGGGGGCAGACTAGCAATCAGCCCCAGCATTTT.

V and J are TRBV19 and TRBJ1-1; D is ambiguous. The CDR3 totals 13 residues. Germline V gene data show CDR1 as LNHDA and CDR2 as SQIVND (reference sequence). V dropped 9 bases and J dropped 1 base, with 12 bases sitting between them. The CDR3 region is CASGDLGNTEAFF. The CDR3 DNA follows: TGTGCCAGCGGGGATTTAGGGAACACTGAAGCTTTCTTT.